This T cell receptor beta chain originates from a study of blood T cells in healthy people across ages. Sample-barcoded 5' priming and a J-beta primer mix drove a second PCR of 7 to 11 cycles. MiXCR was run by TCRdb on the 5' RACE reads, yielding one entry per CDR3 protein. The sample consists of about 1.1 million distinct CDR3 sequences, about two fifths of them appearing once. CDR1 is SGHRS and CDR2 is YFSETQ in the germline V gene. The CDR3 sequence is 13 residues long. With 3 bases removed from V and 4 bases from J, the gap between germline ends came to 9 bases. There are a few counts of this clonotype.

J is TRBJ2-3 and V is TRBV5-1; no definite D call. Sample: blood. The receptor was derived from a man younger than 30 in good health. The CDR3 protein is CASSSTTSDTQYF. The CDR3 nucleotides read TGCGCCAGCAGCTCTACTACCTCAGATACGCAGTATTTT.